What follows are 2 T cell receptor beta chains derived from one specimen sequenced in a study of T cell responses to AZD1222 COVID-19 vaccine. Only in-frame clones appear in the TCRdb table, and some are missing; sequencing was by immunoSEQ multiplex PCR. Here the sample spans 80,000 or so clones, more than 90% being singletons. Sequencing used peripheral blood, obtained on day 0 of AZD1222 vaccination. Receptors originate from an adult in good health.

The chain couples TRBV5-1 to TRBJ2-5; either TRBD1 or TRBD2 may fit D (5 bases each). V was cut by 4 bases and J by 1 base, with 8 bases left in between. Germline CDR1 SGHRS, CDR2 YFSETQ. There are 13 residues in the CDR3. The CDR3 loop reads CASSPGPQETQYF. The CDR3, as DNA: TGCGCCAGCAGCCCGGGACCCCAAGAGACCCAGTACTTC.

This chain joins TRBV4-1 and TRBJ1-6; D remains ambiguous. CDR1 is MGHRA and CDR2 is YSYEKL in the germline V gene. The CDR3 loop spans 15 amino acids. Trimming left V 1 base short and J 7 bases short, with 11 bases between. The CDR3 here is CASSQAVGQNSPLHF. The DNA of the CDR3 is TGCGCCAGCAGCCAAGCTGTAGGGCAGAATTCACCCCTCCACTTT.